This is a list of T cell receptor beta chains from one sample in a study of blood T cells in healthy people across ages. From the 5' RACE reads, TCRdb called clonotypes with MiXCR, one entry per CDR3 protein. The table has around 1.5 million distinct CDR3 sequences, roughly 45% seen once. Sequencing was carried out using blood. These receptors originate from a woman between 18 and 29 years old in good health. Each CDR3 is given with its conserved first and last residue. D genes are given only for firm matches. Some rows mark clone size as missing; the rest say once, few, many or name a class of expanded clone.

J gene | V gene | clone size | D gene | CDR3 DNA | CDR3 protein
TRBJ1-1 | TRBV20-1 | few | TRBD1 | TGCAGTGCTAGAGGGGACAGGACCACTGAAGCTTTCTTT | CSARGDRTTEAFF
TRBJ2-7 | TRBV12-3/TRBV12-4 | - | - | TGTGCCAGCAGTTTAGAGGCGGGTGCTAGCTCCTACGAGCAGTACTTC | CASSLEAGASSYEQYF
TRBJ2-3 | TRBV10-2 | - | - | TGCGCCAGCTCCGGCCCTGCCACAGATACGCAGTATTTT | CASSGPATDTQYF
TRBJ2-7 | TRBV7-9 | - | TRBD2 | TGTGCCAGCAGCTTACTTAGCGGGGGTGTGAACAATGAGCAGTACTTC | CASSLLSGGVNNEQYF
TRBJ2-7 | TRBV7-6 | - | - | TGTGCCAGCAGCTTGTCGGGGGTCTACGACGAGCAGTACTTC | CASSLSGVYDEQYF
TRBJ2-1 | TRBV12-3/TRBV12-4 | few | TRBD2 | TGTGCCAGCAGTTCCGGGGGACTAGCGGGGGCCTCCAATGAGCAGTTCTTC | CASSSGGLAGASNEQFF
TRBJ2-1 | TRBV4-1 | - | - | TGCGCCAGCAGCCTACCGTGGCAGAGTGTAACTCACAATGAGCAGTTCTTC | CASSLPWQSVTHNEQFF
TRBJ2-7 | TRBV11-2 | - | - | TGTGCCAGCAGCTTATCCCAGGGATACTACGAGCAGTACTTC | CASSLSQGYYEQYF
TRBJ1-6 | TRBV2 | few | - | TGTGCCAGCATTCAGGCGAGTTACTATAATTCACCCCTCCACTTT | CASIQASYYNSPLHF
TRBJ2-3 | TRBV5-1 | - | TRBD2 | TGCGCCAGCAGCGTGGCGGGGGGGCCCAGAGATGCGCAGTATTTT | CASSVAGGPRDAQYF
TRBJ2-5 | TRBV24-1 | - | - | TGTGCCACCGGGCCCTCGGTAGGGGAGACCCAGTACTTC | CATGPSVGETQYF
TRBJ2-3 | TRBV11-2 | - | - | TGTGCCAGCAGCCAAGTGGACTGGGGGTTTGATACGCAGTATTTT | CASSQVDWGFDTQYF
TRBJ2-3 | TRBV21-1 | - | - | TGTGCCAGCAGCAACTTTGTCCTTACACATACGCAGTATTTT | CASSNFVLTHTQYF
TRBJ2-1 | TRBV5-1 | - | TRBD2 | TGCGCCAGCAGCTTAGTAGCGGGAGAATATACTGAGCAGTTCTTC | CASSLVAGEYTEQFF
TRBJ1-1 | TRBV6-5 | few | TRBD1 | TGTGCCAGCAGTACCAACAGGGGGCTGGACACTGAAGCTTTCTTT | CASSTNRGLDTEAFF
TRBJ2-1 | TRBV24-1 | few | - | TGTGCCACCAGTGATTTAAACAAAATCAATGAGCAGTTCTTC | CATSDLNKINEQFF